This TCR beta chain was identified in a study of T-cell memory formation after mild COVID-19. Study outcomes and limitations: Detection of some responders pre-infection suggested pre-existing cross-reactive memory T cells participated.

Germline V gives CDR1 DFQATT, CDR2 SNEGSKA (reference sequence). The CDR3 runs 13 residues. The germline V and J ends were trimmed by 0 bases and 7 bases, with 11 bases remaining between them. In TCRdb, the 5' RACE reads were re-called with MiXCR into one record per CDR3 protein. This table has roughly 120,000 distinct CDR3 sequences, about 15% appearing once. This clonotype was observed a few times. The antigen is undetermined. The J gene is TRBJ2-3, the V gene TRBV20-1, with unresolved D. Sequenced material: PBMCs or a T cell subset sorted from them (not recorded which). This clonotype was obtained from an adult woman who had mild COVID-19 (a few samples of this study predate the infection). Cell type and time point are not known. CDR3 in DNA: TGCAGTGCTAGAGACTCCACGGAGCATACGCAGTATTTT. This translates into CSARDSTEHTQYF.